This T cell receptor (beta chain) stems from a study of T cells in localized non-small cell lung cancer. General observations from the study: In uninvolved adjacent lung, T cell clonality reached its highest value, exceeding tumor. In adjacent lung, a median roughly 60 of the top 100 tumor clones were found.

A note on this clone: Its antigen remains unknown.

Profiling relied on immunoSEQ multiplex PCR, and the TCRdb table lists in-frame clones only, not all of them. Among about 59,000 clones listed, roughly 92% were seen once. The sequence derives from a man aged 40-75 years with stage I lung adenocarcinoma. Sample: peripheral blood, taken before any cancer treatment.

The CDR3 DNA reads as TGTGCCAGCAGGTTTTTATTTGTGGGCGAGCAGTACTTC. Protein: CASRFLFVGEQYF. The rearrangement uses TRBV6-1 and TRBJ2-7; D unresolved. Germline V gene lookup returns CDR1 MNHNS and CDR2 SASEGT. CDR3 size: 13 residues. The V and J ends lost 6 bases and 6 bases respectively, with 15 bases between them.